The clone carrying this T cell receptor (beta chain) has a count of ten or more. The record originates from a study of CD8+CD57+ T cells in acquired aplastic anemia. Per the germline V gene, CDR1 is MNHEY and CDR2 is SVGAGI. The V gene lost 5 bases and the J gene lost 7 bases, with 12 bases spanning the gap. This CDR3 comprises 13 residues. The template for TCR beta VDJ and CDR3 sequence profiling was genomic DNA. TCRdb passed the reads through MiXCR, listing each CDR3 protein once. The sample yields 250,000 to 350,000 distinct CDR3 sequences, approximately 56% seen once. Source material: sorted CD4+, CD8+, or CD8+CD57+ T cells (not recorded which) from PBMCs. The chain carries TRBV6-5 and TRBJ2-4; a weak D match, TRBD1 (5 bases). This TCR came from a human donor with severe aplastic anemia or a healthy control (not recorded which). In nucleotides, the CDR3 is TGTGCCAGCAGTCCCGGACACGAGAACATTCAGTACTTC. This codes for CASSPGHENIQYF.